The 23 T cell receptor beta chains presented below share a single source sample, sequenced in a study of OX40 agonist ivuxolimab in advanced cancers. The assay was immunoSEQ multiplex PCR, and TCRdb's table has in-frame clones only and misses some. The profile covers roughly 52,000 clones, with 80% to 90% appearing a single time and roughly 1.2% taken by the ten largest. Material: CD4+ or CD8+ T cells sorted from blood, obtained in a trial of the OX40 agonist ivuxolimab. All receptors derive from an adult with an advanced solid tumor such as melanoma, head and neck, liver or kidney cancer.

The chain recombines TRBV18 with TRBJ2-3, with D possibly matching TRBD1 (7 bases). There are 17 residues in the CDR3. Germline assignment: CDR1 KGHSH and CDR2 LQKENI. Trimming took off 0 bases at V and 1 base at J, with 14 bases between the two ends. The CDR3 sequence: CASSPPRGTARTDTQYF. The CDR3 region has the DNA TGTGCCAGCTCACCACCCCGGGGGACAGCACGCACAGATACGCAGTATTTT.

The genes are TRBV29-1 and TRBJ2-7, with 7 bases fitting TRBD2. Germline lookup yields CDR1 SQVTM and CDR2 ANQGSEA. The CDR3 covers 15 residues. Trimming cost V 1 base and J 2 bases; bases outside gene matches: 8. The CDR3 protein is CSVEVRGRGPYEQYF. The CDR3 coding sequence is TGCAGCGTTGAAGTTCGCGGGAGAGGCCCCTACGAGCAGTACTTC.

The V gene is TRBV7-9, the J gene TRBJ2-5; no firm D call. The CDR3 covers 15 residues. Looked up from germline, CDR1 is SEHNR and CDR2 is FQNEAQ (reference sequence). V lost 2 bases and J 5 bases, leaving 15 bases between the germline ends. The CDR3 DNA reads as TGTGCCAGCAGCTTACAACCCGCCTTGGCGGAGACCCAGTACTTC. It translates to CASSLQPALAETQYF.

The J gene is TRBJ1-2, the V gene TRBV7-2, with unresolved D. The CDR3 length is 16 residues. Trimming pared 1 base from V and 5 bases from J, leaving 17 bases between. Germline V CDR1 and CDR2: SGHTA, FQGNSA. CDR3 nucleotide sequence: TGTGCCAGCAGCTTAGGCCTTTCGGAGGAAGCGTATGGCTACACCTTC. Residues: CASSLGLSEEAYGYTF.

CDR3 in DNA: TGTGCCAGTAAGAAACGACAGGGGGATGAGCAGTTCTTC. This translates into CASKKRQGDEQFF. The rearrangement uses TRBV19 and TRBJ2-1; 9 bases are shared with TRBD1. Germline CDR1 is LNHDA and CDR2 is SQIVND (reference sequence). J gave up 8 bases and V 7 bases, and 6 bases lay outside the gene matches. The CDR3 spans 13 residues.

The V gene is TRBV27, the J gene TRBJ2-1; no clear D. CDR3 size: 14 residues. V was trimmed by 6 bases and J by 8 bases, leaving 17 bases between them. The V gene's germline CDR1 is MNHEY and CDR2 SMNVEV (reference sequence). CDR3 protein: CASSLASPPDEQFF. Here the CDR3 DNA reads TGTGCCAGCAGCCTTGCGTCCCCGCCCGATGAGCAGTTCTTC.

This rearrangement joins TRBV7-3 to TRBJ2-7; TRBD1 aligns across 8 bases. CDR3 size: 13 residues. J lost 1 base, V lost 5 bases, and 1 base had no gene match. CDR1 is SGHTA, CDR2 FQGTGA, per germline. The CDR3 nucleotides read TGTGCCAGCAGCCGGGACAGGTCCTACGAGCAGTACTTC. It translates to CASSRDRSYEQYF.

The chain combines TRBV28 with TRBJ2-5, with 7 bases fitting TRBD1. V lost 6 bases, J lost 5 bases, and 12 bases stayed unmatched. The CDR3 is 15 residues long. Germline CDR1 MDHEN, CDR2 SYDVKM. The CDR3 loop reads CASSHGQEELETQYF. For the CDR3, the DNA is TGTGCCAGCAGCCACGGACAGGAGGAGTTGGAGACCCAGTACTTC.

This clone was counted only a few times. The chain's CDR3 is CASSPQGLAEETQYF. The CDR3 DNA follows: TGTGCCAGCAGCCCCCAGGGACTAGCGGAAGAGACCCAGTACTTC. The genes are TRBV11-2 and TRBJ2-5; 11 bases align to TRBD2. CDR3 length: 15 amino acids. Germline V lookup: CDR1 SGHAT, CDR2 FQNNGV. V trimming: 5 bases; J trimming: 3 bases; junction bases outside the gene matches: 5.

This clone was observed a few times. The CDR3 region has the DNA TGTGCCAGCAGCTTAGGGATCATCCCTGAAGCTTTCTTT. Encoded protein: CASSLGIIPEAFF. This sequence joins TRBV13 and TRBJ1-1; D remains ambiguous. The CDR3 sequence is 13 residues long. The germline CDR1 and CDR2 sequences are PRHDT and FYEKMQ (reference sequence). Trimming pared 0 bases from V and 6 bases from J, leaving 8 bases between.

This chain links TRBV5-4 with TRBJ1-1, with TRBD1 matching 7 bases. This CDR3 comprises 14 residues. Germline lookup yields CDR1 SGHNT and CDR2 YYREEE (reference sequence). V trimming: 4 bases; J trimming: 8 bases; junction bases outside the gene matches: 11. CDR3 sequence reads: CASSATGTAGEAFF. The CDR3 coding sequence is TGTGCCAGCAGCGCTACTGGGACAGCGGGAGAAGCTTTCTTT.

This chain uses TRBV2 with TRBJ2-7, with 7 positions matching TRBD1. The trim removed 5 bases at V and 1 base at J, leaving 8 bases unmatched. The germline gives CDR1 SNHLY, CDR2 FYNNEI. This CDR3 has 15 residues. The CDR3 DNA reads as TGTGCCAGCAGTCCAGACAGGGCCGTTTCCTACGAGCAGTACTTC. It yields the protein CASSPDRAVSYEQYF. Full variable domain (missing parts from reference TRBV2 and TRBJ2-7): EPEVTQTPSHQVTQMGQEVILRCVPISNHLYFYWYRQILGQKVEFLVSFYNNEISEKSEIFDDQFSVERPDGSNFTLKIRSTKLEDSAMYFCASSPDRAVSYEQYFGPGTRLTVT.

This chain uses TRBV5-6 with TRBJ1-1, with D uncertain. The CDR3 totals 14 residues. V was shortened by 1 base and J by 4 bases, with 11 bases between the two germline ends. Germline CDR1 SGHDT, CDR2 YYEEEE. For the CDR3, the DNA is TGTGCCAGCAGCTTGATTAGAGGTGGCACTGAAGCTTTCTTT. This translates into CASSLIRGGTEAFF. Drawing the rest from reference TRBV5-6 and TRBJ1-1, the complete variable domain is DAGVTQSPTHLIKTRGQQVTLRCSPKSGHDTVSWYQQALGQGPQFIFQYYEEEERQRGNFPDRFSGHQFPNYSSELNVNALLLGDSALYLCASSLIRGGTEAFFGQGTRLTVV.

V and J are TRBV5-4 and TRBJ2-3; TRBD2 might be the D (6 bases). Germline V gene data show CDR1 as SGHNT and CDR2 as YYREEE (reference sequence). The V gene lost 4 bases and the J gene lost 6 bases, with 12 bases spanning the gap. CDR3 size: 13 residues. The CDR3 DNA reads TGTGCCAGCAGCCCCCCGGGAGAGGATACGCAGTATTTT. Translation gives CASSPPGEDTQYF.

The CDR3 nucleotides read TGCGCCAGCAGCTTGGACAATGAGCAGTTCTTC. Translation gives CASSLDNEQFF. V is TRBV5-1 and J is TRBJ2-1; no definite D call. This CDR3 has 11 amino acids. In germline, CDR1 is SGHRS, CDR2 YFSETQ. The V gene lost 0 bases and the J gene lost 5 bases, with 0 bases spanning the gap.

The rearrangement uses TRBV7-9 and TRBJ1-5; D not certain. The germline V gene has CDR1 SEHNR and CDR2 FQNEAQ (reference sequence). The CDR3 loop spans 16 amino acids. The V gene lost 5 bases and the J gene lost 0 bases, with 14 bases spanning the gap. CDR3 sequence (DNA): TGTGCCAGCAGCCCTGGACTGGGGAATAGCAATCAGCCCCAGCATTTT. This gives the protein CASSPGLGNSNQPQHF.

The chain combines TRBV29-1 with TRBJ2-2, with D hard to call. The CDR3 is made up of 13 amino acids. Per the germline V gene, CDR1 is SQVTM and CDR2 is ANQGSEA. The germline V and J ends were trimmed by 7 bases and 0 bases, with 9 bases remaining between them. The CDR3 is CSGSLTNTGELFF. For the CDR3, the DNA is TGCAGCGGTTCTCTAACGAACACCGGGGAGCTGTTTTTT.

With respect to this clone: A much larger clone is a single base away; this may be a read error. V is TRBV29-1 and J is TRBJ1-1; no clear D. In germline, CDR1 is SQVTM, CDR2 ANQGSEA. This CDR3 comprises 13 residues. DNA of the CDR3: TGCAACGTCTCCCTCGGAATGAACACTGAAGCTTTCTTT. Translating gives CNVSLGMNTEAFF. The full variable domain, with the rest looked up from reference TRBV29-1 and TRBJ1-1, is SAVISQKPSRDICQRGTSLTIQCQVDSQVTMMFWYRQQPGQSLTLIATANQGSEATYESGFVIDKFPISRPNLTFSTLTVSNMSPEDSSIYLCNVSLGMNTEAFFGQGTRLTVV.

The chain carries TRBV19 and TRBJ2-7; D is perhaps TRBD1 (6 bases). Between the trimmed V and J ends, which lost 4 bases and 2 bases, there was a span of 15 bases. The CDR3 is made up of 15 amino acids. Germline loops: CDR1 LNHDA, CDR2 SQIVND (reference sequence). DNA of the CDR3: TGTGCCAGTAGTAAATTCAGGGGCGGAACCTACGAGCAGTACTTC. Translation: CASSKFRGGTYEQYF.

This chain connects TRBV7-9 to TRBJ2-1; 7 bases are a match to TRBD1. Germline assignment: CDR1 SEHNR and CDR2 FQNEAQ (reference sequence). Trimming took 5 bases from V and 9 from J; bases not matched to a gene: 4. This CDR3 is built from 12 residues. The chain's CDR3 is CASSVTGVEQFF. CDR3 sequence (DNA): TGTGCCAGCAGCGTAACAGGGGTTGAGCAGTTCTTC.

DNA of the CDR3: TGTGCCAGCAGTTCTAGGTGGGAGACCCAGTACTTC. Its translation: CASSSRWETQYF. The V gene is TRBV27, the J gene TRBJ2-5; no reliable D call. V lost 4 bases to trimming and J lost 5 bases, with 8 bases between them. The CDR3 totals 12 residues. CDR1 MNHEY and CDR2 SMNVEV come from the germline V gene (reference sequence).

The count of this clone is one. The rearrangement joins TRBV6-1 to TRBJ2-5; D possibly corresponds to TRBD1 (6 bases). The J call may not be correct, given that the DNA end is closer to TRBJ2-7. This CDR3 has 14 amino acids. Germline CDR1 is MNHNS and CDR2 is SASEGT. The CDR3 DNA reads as TGTGCCAGCAGCAACAGACAGGCTCCCTACGAGCAGTACTTC. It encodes CASSNRQAPYEQYF.

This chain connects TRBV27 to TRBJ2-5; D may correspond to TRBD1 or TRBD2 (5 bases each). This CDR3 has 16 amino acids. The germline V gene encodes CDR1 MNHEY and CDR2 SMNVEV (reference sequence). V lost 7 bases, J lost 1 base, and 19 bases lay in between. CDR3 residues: CASKTISEGPQETQYF. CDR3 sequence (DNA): TGTGCCAGCAAGACAATATCAGAGGGACCCCAAGAGACCCAGTACTTC.